This T cell receptor beta chain emerged from a study of cytomegalovirus exposure and HLA in healthy donors. Overall study findings and caveats: Using the classifier, cytomegalovirus status was reportedly diagnosed with high specificity and sensitivity.

CDR3 length equals 14 residues. Looked up from germline, CDR1 is SGHVS and CDR2 is FQNEAQ. V lost 5 bases and J lost 6, with 15 bases in between. Use of 60 Vbeta and 13 Jbeta primers characterized the PCR. Here immunoSEQ multiplex PCR was the method, and the copy in TCRdb shows in-frame clones only, minus some. This repertoire includes around 70,000 clones. On this clone: Its antigen is still unknown.

This TCR was recovered from a boy between 10 and 17 years old in good health and CMV-seronegative. This chain joins TRBV7-8 and TRBJ2-3, with D perhaps matching TRBD2 (7 bases). What was sequenced was PBMCs. The CDR3, as DNA: TGTGCCAGCAGCCCAAGTGGGGGGGCCGATACGCAGTATTTT. It codes for CASSPSGGADTQYF.